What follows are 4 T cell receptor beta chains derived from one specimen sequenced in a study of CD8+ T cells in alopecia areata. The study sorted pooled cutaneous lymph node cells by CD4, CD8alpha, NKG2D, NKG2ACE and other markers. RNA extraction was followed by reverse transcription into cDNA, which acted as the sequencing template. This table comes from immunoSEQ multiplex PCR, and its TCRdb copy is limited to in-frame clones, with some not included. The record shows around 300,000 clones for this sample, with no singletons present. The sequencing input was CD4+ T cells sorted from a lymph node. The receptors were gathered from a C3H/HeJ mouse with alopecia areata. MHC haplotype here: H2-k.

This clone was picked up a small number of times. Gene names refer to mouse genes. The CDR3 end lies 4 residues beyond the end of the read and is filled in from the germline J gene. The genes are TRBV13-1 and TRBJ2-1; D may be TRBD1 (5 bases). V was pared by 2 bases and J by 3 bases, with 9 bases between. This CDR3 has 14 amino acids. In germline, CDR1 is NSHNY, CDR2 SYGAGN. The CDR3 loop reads CASSDRVGYAEQFF. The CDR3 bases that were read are TGTGCCAGCAGTGACAGGGTGGGCTATGCT.

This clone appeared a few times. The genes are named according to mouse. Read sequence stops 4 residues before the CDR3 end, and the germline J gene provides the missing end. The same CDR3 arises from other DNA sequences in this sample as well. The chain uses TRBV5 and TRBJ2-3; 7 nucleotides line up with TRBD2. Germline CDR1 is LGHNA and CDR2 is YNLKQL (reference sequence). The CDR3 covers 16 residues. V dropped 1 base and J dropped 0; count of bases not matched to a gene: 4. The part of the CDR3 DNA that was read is TGTGCCAGCAGCCAAGTTGGGGGGTCTAGTGCAGAA. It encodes CASSQVGGSSAE. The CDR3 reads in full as CASSQVGGSSAETLYF.

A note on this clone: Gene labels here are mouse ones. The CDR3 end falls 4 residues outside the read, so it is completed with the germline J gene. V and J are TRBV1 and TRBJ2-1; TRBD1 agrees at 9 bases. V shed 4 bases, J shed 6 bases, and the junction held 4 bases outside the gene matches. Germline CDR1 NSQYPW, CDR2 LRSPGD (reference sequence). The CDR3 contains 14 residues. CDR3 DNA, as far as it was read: TGCACCTGCAGTGGGGACAGGGCGGGTGCT. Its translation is CTCSGDRAGA. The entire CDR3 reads CTCSGDRAGAEQFF. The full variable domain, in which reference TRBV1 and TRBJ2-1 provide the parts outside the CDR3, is VTLLEQNPRWRLVPRGQAVNLRCILKNSQYPWMSWYQQDLQKQLQWLFTLRSPGDKEVKSLPGADYLATRVTDTELRLQVANMSQGRTLYCTCSGDRAGAEQFFGPGTRLTVL.

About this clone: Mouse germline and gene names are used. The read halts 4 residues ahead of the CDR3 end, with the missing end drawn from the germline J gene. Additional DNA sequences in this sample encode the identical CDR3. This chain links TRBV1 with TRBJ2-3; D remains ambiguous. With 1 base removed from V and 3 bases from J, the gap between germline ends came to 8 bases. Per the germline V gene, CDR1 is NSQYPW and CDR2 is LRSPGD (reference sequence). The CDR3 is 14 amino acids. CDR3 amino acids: CTCSAGGLAETLYF. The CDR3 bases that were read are TGCACCTGCAGTGCAGGAGGGTTGGCAGAA. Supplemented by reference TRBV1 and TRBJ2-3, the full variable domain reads VTLLEQNPRWRLVPRGQAVNLRCILKNSQYPWMSWYQQDLQKQLQWLFTLRSPGDKEVKSLPGADYLATRVTDTELRLQVANMSQGRTLYCTCSAGGLAETLYFGSGTRLTVL.